Detailed here is one TCR beta chain. Authors' processing steps: Counts of nucleated cells, estimated from reference gene primer amplification, were obtained. Only in-frame clones appear in the TCRdb table, and some are missing; sequencing was by immunoSEQ multiplex PCR. The V and J calls and the clone size are those of that table, but D and trimming were determined from the DNA. The repertoire consists of some 250,000 clones, with around 85% occurring once and the leading ten covering around 3%. Trimming removed 1 base from V and 6 bases from J, with 7 bases in between. Per germline, CDR1 MGHRA and CDR2 YSYEKL. CDR3 length: 13 residues. This sample was taken from a study of blood T cell repertoires in COVID-19. Study overall: In each case, the material was cDNA or gDNA derived from T cells, B-cell-depleted T cells, or PBMCs.

Residents of 24 US areas, aged roughly 18 to 89 years, made up the participants. Participants' own reports of clinical history determined their cohort assignment. The chain couples TRBV4-1 to TRBJ2-1; D is unclear. The sample was PBMCs or T cells enriched from blood (not recorded which). The receptor was derived from a woman aged 40 to 49 with acute COVID-19. The CDR3 is CASSQVLSNEQFF. CDR3 sequence (DNA): TGCGCCAGCAGCCAAGTATTGAGCAATGAGCAGTTCTTC.